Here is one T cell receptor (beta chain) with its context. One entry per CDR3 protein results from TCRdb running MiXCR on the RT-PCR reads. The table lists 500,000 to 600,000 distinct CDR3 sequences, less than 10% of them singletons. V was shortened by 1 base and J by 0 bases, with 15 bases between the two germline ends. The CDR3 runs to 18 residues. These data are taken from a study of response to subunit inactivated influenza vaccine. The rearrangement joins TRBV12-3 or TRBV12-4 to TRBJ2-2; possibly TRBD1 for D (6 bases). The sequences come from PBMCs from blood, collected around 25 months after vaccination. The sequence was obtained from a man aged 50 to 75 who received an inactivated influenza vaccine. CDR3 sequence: CASSLEVGAIANTGELFF. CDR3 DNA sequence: TGTGCCAGCAGTTTAGAAGTGGGGGCGATCGCGAACACCGGGGAGCTGTTTTTT.